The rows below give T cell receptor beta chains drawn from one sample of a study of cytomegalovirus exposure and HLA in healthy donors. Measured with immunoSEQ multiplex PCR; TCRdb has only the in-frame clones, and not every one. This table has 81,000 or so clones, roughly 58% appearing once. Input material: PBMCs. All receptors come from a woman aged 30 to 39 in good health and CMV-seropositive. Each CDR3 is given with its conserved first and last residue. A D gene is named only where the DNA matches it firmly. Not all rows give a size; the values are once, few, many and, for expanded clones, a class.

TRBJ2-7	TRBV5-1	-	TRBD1	TGCGCCAGCAGCTCCGGGACAGGGACCTACGAGCAGTACTTC	CASSSGTGTYEQYF
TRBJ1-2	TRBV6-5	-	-	TGTGCCAGCAGACGACAGGACTATGGCTACACCTTC	CASRRQDYGYTF
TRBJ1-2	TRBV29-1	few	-	TGCAGCGTTGAGTCGCAGGGGTCCTCCTATGGCTACACCTTC	CSVESQGSSYGYTF
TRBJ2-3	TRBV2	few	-	TGTGCCACCCAAAGGGGGACGGGCCCCACAGATACGCAGTATTTT	CATQRGTGPTDTQYF
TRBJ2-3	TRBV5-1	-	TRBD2	TGCGCCAGCAGCCGAACCCGGACTAGCGGGGGGTTGGGAGATACGCAGTATTTT	CASSRTRTSGGLGDTQYF
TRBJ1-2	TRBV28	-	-	TGTGCCAGCAGTTTATCGGGGGGCTACACCTTC	CASSLSGGYTF
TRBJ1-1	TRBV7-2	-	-	TGTGCCAGCAGCTTAGACTGGAGCCCTGAAGCTTTCTTT	CASSLDWSPEAFF
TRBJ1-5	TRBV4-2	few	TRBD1	TGTGCCAGCAGCCCACGACAGGGAAGTCAGCCCCAGCATTTT	CASSPRQGSQPQHF
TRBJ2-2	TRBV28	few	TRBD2	TGTGCCAGCATCCGACTAGCTGGAACCGGGGAGCTGTTTTTT	CASIRLAGTGELFF
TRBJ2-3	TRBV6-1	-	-	TGTGCCAGCAGTGAAGCGGCAATGGATACGCAGTATTTT	CASSEAAMDTQYF
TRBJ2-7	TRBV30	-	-	TGTGCCTGGAGCCCACTAGGAAGGTACGAGCAGTACTTC	CAWSPLGRYEQYF
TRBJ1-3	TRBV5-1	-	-	TGCGCCAGCAGCTACGGGACTCAGGGAAACACCATATATTTT	CASSYGTQGNTIYF
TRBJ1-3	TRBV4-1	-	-	TGCGCCAGCAGCCAAGATTGGGGGGGCAGCTCTGGAAACACCATATATTTT	CASSQDWGGSSGNTIYF
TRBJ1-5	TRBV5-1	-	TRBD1	TGCGCCAGCAGCTTTTCAGGGGGCGGCAATCAGCCCCAGCATTTT	CASSFSGGGNQPQHF
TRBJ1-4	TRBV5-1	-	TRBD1	TGCGCCAGCAGCATCTCAGGACAGGTTGCAACTAATGAAAAACTGTTTTTT	CASSISGQVATNEKLFF
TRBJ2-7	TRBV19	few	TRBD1	TGTGCCAGCCGCTTGGGGACAGGTGCCTACGAGCAGTACTTC	CASRLGTGAYEQYF
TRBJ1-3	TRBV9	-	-	TGTGCCAGCAGCTATTCGACAGCCCTCTCTGGAAACACCATATATTTT	CASSYSTALSGNTIYF
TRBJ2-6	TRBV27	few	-	TGTGCCAGCAGTCCCCCCGGTCCTAACGTCCTGACTTTC	CASSPPGPNVLTF
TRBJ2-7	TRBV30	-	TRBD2	TGTGCCTCTCACCCCGGGCTAGCGGGGTACGAGCAGTACTTC	CASHPGLAGYEQYF
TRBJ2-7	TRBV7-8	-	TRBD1	TGTGCCAGCAGCATAAACACAGGGGGCGGTCTGTACGAGCAGTACTTC	CASSINTGGGLYEQYF
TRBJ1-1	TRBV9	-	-	TGTGCCAGCAGCCCTATGGGGGGTACCCCTGAAGCTTTCTTT	CASSPMGGTPEAFF
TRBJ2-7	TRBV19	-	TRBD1	TGTGCCAGTAGGCCCGGGACAGGGGCTTCCTACGAGCAGTACTTC	CASRPGTGASYEQYF
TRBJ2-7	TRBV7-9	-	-	TGTGCCAGCAGCCCCCGGTTTGGTGGGCAGGACTCCTACGAGCAGTACTTC	CASSPRFGGQDSYEQYF
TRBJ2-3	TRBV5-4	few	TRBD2	TGTGCCAGCAGCATAGGACTAGCGGGGGGGGCAGATACGCAGTATTTT	CASSIGLAGGADTQYF
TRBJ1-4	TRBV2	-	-	TGTGCCAGCAGTATACAGGGTAGTAATGAAAAACTGTTTTTT	CASSIQGSNEKLFF
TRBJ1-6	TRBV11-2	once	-	TGTGCCAGCAGCTTTCAGGATTCAAATAATTCACCCCTCCACTTT	CASSFQDSNNSPLHF
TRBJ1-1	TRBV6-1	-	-	TGTGCCAGCAGCCATCACCCTAGGGGGGGCGCTGAAGCTTTCTTT	CASSHHPRGGAEAFF
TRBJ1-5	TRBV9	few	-	TGTGCCAGCAGCGGAGGAATAAGCAATCAGCCCCAGCATTTT	CASSGGISNQPQHF
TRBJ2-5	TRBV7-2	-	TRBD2	TGTGCCAGCAGCCCGAGATCCCTAGCGGGGGGGCAAGAGACCCAGTACTTC	CASSPRSLAGGQETQYF
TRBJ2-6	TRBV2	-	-	TGTGCCAGTCGACAGTCCGGGGCCAACGTCCTGACTTTC	CASRQSGANVLTF
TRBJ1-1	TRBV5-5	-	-	TGTGCCAGCAGTCCAGAGGGAGTCCCAAACACTGAAGCTTTCTTT	CASSPEGVPNTEAFF
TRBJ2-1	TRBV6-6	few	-	TGTGCCAGCAGACCCCAGGGTTACACTGAGCAGTTCTTC	CASRPQGYTEQFF
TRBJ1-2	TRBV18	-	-	TGTGCCAGCTCACCTATGGGGGGTGGCTACACCTTC	CASSPMGGGYTF
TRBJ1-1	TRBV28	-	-	TGTGCCACACTAGCGAGCACTGAAGCTTTCTTT	CATLASTEAFF
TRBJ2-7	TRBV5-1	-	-	TGCGCCAGCAGCTTTGGGGGGGCCACCTACGAGCAGTACTTC	CASSFGGATYEQYF
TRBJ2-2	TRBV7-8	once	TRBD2	TGTGCCAGCAGCTTAGACGGGGGGGCCACCGGGGAGCTGTTTTTT	CASSLDGGATGELFF
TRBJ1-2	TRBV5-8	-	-	TGTGCCAGCACTCGCGGAAACTATGGCTACACCTTC	CASTRGNYGYTF
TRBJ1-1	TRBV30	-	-	TGTGCCTGGAGTGTACTGTCCGGGGGCACTGAAGCTTTCTTT	CAWSVLSGGTEAFF
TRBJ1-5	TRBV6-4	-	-	TGTGCCAGCAGCACGACAGAAGATCAGCCCCAGCATTTT	CASSTTEDQPQHF
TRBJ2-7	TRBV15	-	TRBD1	TGTGCCACCAGCCGACGACAGGGGGTGAGATTCGCCGAGCAGTACTTC	CATSRRQGVRFAEQYF
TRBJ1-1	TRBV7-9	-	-	TGTGCCAGCAGCTTGATGGGAGAGAACACTGAAGCTTTCTTT	CASSLMGENTEAFF
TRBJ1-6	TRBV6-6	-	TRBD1	TGTGCCAGCAGGAGGACAGGGGGCCGGGAGAATTCACCCCTCCACTTT	CASRRTGGRENSPLHF
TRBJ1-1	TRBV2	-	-	TGTGCCAGCAGTGAGGGTGTCCGGGTTGTCACTGAAGCTTTCTTT	CASSEGVRVVTEAFF
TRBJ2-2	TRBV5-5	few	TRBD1	TGTGCCAGCACCCTCCTACAGGGGTGGGCCGGGGAGCTGTTTTTT	CASTLLQGWAGELFF
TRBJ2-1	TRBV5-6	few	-	TGTGCCAGCAGGGGGGGACTGACCGAGTTCTTC	CASRGGLTEFF
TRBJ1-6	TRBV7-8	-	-	TGTGCCAGCAGCACCTCTAGAGGGCTAAATGGGGCCCTCCACTTT	CASSTSRGLNGALHF
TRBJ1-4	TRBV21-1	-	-	TGTGCCAGACTTCAAAACCTAGTTAATAAAGGTCTTCGGGGAGGGGACGCAAAACTGTTTTTT	CARLQNLVNKGLRGGDAKLFF
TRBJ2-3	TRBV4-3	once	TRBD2	TGCGCCAGCAGCCAGACTAGCGGGGGCACAGATACGCAGTATTTT	CASSQTSGGTDTQYF
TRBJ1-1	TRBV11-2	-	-	TGTGCCAGCAGCTTAGCGGGATATACTGAAGCTTTCTTT	CASSLAGYTEAFF
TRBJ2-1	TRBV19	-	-	TGTGCCAGTAGTATAGCTGGGGCTGAGCAGTTCTTC	CASSIAGAEQFF
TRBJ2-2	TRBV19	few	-	TGTGCCAGTAACGAGAGGAACGGGGAGCTGTTTTTT	CASNERNGELFF
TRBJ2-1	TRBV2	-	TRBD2	TGTGCCAGCAGTGAAAGGCTAGCGGGGGGGGGCCGGGGGAATGAGCAGTTCTTC	CASSERLAGGGRGNEQFF
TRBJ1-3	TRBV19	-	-	TGTGCCAGTAGTCCCGGACGGGGCTCTGGAAACACCATATATTTT	CASSPGRGSGNTIYF
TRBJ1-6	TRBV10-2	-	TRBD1	TGCACCACCGGACAGGGCCCGGATTCACCCCTCCACTTT	CTTGQGPDSPLHF